These 9 T cell receptor beta chains originate from one sample sequenced in a study of human T cells and chemical hapten exposure. TCRdb re-called the RACE reads through MiXCR, storing one row per CDR3 protein. The profile shows 130,000 or so distinct CDR3 sequences, approximately 9% of them singletons. Time point defined: healthy volunteer bleed at 2 weeks. Unfractionated whole blood yielded the extracted total RNA. Sequenced material: whole blood. These receptors were collected from a male donor in good health. Some clones in this sample may be carry-over from other donors' samples.

This clonotype was counted between two and nine times. The rearrangement uses TRBV14 and TRBJ1-6; D call uncertain. The germline V and J ends were trimmed by 3 bases and 5 bases, with 8 bases remaining between them. CDR1 SGHDN and CDR2 FVKESK come from the germline V gene. The CDR3 extends over 14 amino acids. CDR3 amino acids: CASSQNRDNSPLHF. The CDR3 nucleotides are TGTGCCAGCAGCCAGAACAGAGATAATTCACCCCTCCACTTT.

V and J are TRBV11-2 and TRBJ1-1, with D uncertain. Germline lookup yields CDR1 SGHAT and CDR2 FQNNGV. The CDR3 length is 15 residues. V lost 0 bases to trimming and J lost 0 bases, with 8 bases between them. The CDR3 sequence is CASSLDGLVNTEAFF. The CDR3 nucleotides read TGTGCCAGCAGCTTAGACGGTCTGGTGAACACTGAAGCTTTCTTT.

The chain is built from TRBV4-3 and TRBJ2-3; the D gene could be TRBD1 or TRBD2 (5 bases each). V lost 0 bases to trimming and J lost 6 bases, with 22 bases between them. The CDR3 runs 18 residues. Germline V gene sequence: CDR1 LGHNA, CDR2 YSLEER. The CDR3 protein is CASSQEVMGVTARDTQYF. The CDR3 DNA follows: TGCGCCAGCAGCCAAGAGGTGATGGGGGTTACGGCACGGGATACGCAGTATTTT.

Only a few counts were recorded for this clonotype. The chain couples TRBV6-1 to TRBJ2-2; 9 bases align to TRBD2. Germline assignment: CDR1 MNHNS and CDR2 SASEGT. V was clipped by 2 bases and J by 4 bases; unmatched bases: 8. The CDR3 extends over 17 amino acids. The CDR3 sequence is CASSESRGLAATGELFF. CDR3 DNA: TGTGCCAGCAGTGAAAGCAGGGGACTAGCCGCCACCGGGGAGCTGTTTTTT.

In its sample, this clonotype was seen a few times. The chain has TRBV20-1 and TRBJ1-3, with D hard to call. Germline CDR1 DFQATT, CDR2 SNEGSKA (reference sequence). This CDR3 is built from 14 residues. The ends were cut back, 0 bases at V and 2 bases at J, with 8 bases in the middle. CDR3 sequence (DNA): TGCAGTGCTAGAGATCGGCCCGCTGGAAACACCATATATTTT. Protein sequence: CSARDRPAGNTIYF.

The CDR3 reads CASSFPSGGAHNEQFF. The CDR3 DNA reads TGTGCCAGCAGCTTTCCTAGCGGGGGGGCCCACAATGAGCAGTTCTTC. The genes are TRBV11-2 and TRBJ2-1; 12 bases fit TRBD2. Germline-derived CDR1 and CDR2 are SGHAT and FQNNGV. The CDR3 has 16 residues. Losses at the gene ends were 3 bases for V and 5 bases for J; bases not matched to a gene: 5.

This clonotype was recorded a few times. The V call is TRBV6-4, the J call TRBJ1-2, with TRBD1 identical over 8 bases. Germline V CDR1 and CDR2: MRHNA, SNTAGT. This CDR3 is built from 14 residues. V trimming: 6 bases; J trimming: 4 bases; junction bases outside the gene matches: 7. The CDR3 protein is CASRAGGSGYGYTF. The CDR3 bases are TGTGCCAGCAGAGCAGGGGGCTCGGGCTATGGCTACACCTTC.

This clonotype came up a few times. The rearrangement uses TRBV7-9 and TRBJ1-4; 7 bases are a match to TRBD1. The V gene end was trimmed by 0 bases and the J gene end by 5 bases; junction bases not matched to a gene: 3. This CDR3 has 15 amino acids. Germline loops: CDR1 SEHNR, CDR2 FQNEAQ (reference sequence). CDR3 nucleotide sequence: TGTGCCAGCAGCTTAGCGAAGGGGGCAAATGAAAAACTGTTTTTT. Translated: CASSLAKGANEKLFF.

V usage is TRBV12-3 or TRBV12-4 and J usage is TRBJ1-5; tentatively, D is TRBD1 (6 bases). The germline V and J ends were trimmed by 1 base and 4 bases, with 11 bases remaining between them. This CDR3 is built from 15 residues. The CDR3 bases are TGTGCCAGCAGTTTAGAGGACAGAACGAATCAGCCCCAGCATTTT. This translates into CASSLEDRTNQPQHF.